This T cell receptor beta chain was recorded in a study of blood T cell repertoires in COVID-19. Only in-frame clones appear in the TCRdb table, and some are missing; sequencing was by immunoSEQ multiplex PCR. The data show approximately 140,000 clones, about nine tenths seen once. The junction had 1 base not matched to a gene; V was cut back by 0 bases and J by 2 bases. CDR3 length: 14 amino acids. CDR1 SGDLS and CDR2 YYNGEE come from the germline V gene. The chain uses TRBV9 and TRBJ2-5; the match to TRBD1 covers 7 bases. Sequencing was carried out using peripheral blood. The receptor comes from a woman aged 60-75 years with active or convalescent COVID-19. CDR3 DNA: TGTGCCAGCAGCGTAGAGGGGGCGCAAGAGACCCAGTACTTC. Translated, it gives CASSVEGAQETQYF.